The clone carrying this T cell receptor beta chain showed up just once. Its antigen is as yet unknown. The sample is drawn from a study of long-term antiretroviral therapy in people with HIV. With 2 bases clipped from V and 1 base from J, the junction kept 6 bases outside the gene matches. Germline assignment: CDR1 LGHNT and CDR2 FRNRAP. The CDR3 length is 17 residues. Study findings and constraints: Those clones which expanded before ART made up the dominant part of the repertoire at all time points. Information on adherence to ART, viral resistance or therapy changes was unavailable. All blood samples came from the years 2004 to 2017, possibly under older ART regimens. Even long-term ART left TRB diversity below transplant donor controls, despite gains.

They ran version v3.0 of the immunoSEQ assay at survey level. The repertoire was sequenced with immunoSEQ multiplex PCR; TCRdb's copy has only in-frame clones and lacks some. The repertoire includes some 47,000 clones, roughly 96% of them detected once, and about 2.5% sits in the top ten. The TCR sequence derives from a woman aged 45 to 65 with HIV. The specimen comprised unsorted PBMCs, sampled 3.7 years after starting antiretroviral therapy. The V gene is TRBV12-5, the J gene TRBJ1-5; 9 positions match TRBD1. CDR3 protein: CASGLHGTGSSNQPQHF. The CDR3 bases are TGTGCTAGTGGTTTGCACGGGACAGGGTCCAGCAATCAGCCCCAGCATTTT.